These 18 T cell receptor beta chains share one sample of origin, sequenced in a study of breast tumors, draining lymph nodes, adjacent tissues (dated by TCRdb to 2016 to 2017). The lymph node samples were taken from the axillary draining lymph nodes of breast cancer patients. Library construction relied on multiplex PCR. Sequencing was performed on an Illumina HiSeq 2000. TCRdb cleaned the public reads at Q25 with fastp, built clones with MiXCR and kept in-frame beta chains. CDR3 protein duplicates are merged, each entry listing the most common genes and DNA. The sample table contains some 150,000 distinct CDR3 sequences; only one count was recorded for about 22% of them. The ten biggest clones cover approximately 2.7% of the sample. The sample taken for sequencing was axillary lymph node tissue. The receptors were sampled from a female donor with breast cancer. Some clones in this sample may be carry-over from other donors' samples.

In its sample, this clonotype was seen many times. This chain connects TRBV4-1 to TRBJ2-1, with TRBD2 matching 7 bases. CDR3 length: 16 amino acids. The V gene's germline CDR1 is MGHRA and CDR2 YSYEKL. V dropped 1 base and J dropped 0; count of bases not matched to a gene: 3. The CDR3 region is CASSQGGGSSYNEQFF. In nucleotides, the CDR3 is TGCGCCAGCAGCCAAGGGGGCGGGAGCTCCTACAATGAGCAGTTCTTC.

This clonotype was counted many times. The J gene is TRBJ1-2, the V gene TRBV19; D not resolved. Trimming took 5 bases from V and 0 from J, leaving 4 bases between them. This CDR3 comprises 12 residues. Looked up from germline, CDR1 is LNHDA and CDR2 is SQIVND (reference sequence). Written as DNA, the CDR3 is TGTGCCAGTAGTTCCTCTAACTATGGCTACACCTTC. It is translated as CASSSSNYGYTF.

This rearrangement joins TRBV10-3 to TRBJ1-6; 9 bases fit TRBD1. V lost 0 bases to trimming and J lost 10 bases; unmatched junction nucleotides: 7. The CDR3 extends over 16 amino acids. Per the germline V gene, CDR1 is ENHRY and CDR2 is SYGVKD. The CDR3 is CAISESGTGFRSPLHF. CDR3 in DNA: TGTGCCATCAGTGAGTCCGGGACAGGGTTTCGCTCACCCCTCCACTTT.

This clonotype has ten or more counts. The chain recombines TRBV5-6 with TRBJ2-5; 14 bases match TRBD2. There are 18 residues in the CDR3. V lost 1 base and J lost 2; bases outside the gene matches: 7. Germline CDR1 SGHDT, CDR2 YYEEEE. CDR3 amino acids: CASSLFLTSGRVQETQYF. The CDR3 DNA is TGTGCCAGCAGCTTGTTCCTGACTAGCGGGAGGGTGCAAGAGACCCAGTACTTC.

This clonotype showed up many times. V and J are TRBV9 and TRBJ2-3; 9 bases match TRBD1. The CDR3 is made up of 16 amino acids. The germline CDR1 and CDR2 sequences are SGDLS and YYNGEE. The ends lost 4 bases at V and 0 bases at J; junction bases unmatched: 6. The DNA of the CDR3 is TGTGCCAGCAGCCGGACAGGGGCACGGAGCACAGATACGCAGTATTTT. Amino acids: CASSRTGARSTDTQYF. Variable domain in full (rest from reference TRBV9 and TRBJ2-3): DSGVTQTPKHLITATGQRVTLRCSPRSGDLSVYWYQQSLDQGLQFLIQYYNGEERAKGNILERFSAQQFPDLHSELNLSSLELGDSALYFCASSRTGARSTDTQYFGPGTRLTVL.

This clonotype was found many times. The chain is built from TRBV20-1 and TRBJ2-5, with D possibly being TRBD1 or TRBD2 (6 bases each). Per the germline V gene, CDR1 is DFQATT and CDR2 is SNEGSKA (reference sequence). V lost 0 bases and J lost 4, with 12 bases in between. This CDR3 region has 14 residues. CDR3 coding DNA: TGCAGTGCTAGAGAGGTGGGGGGCCCAGAGACCCAGTACTTC. Encoded protein: CSAREVGGPETQYF.

In this sample, this clonotype turned up many times. V usage is TRBV20-1 and J usage is TRBJ1-3; D might be TRBD1 (5 bases). Trimming pared 4 bases from V and 0 bases from J, leaving 10 bases between. Germline CDR1 reads DFQATT; CDR2 reads SNEGSKA (reference sequence). The length of the CDR3 is 14 residues. The CDR3 sequence is CSANDRLSGNTIYF. In DNA form, the CDR3 reads TGCAGTGCTAACGACAGACTCTCTGGAAACACCATATATTTT.

The sample holds many counts of this clonotype. The V and J genes are TRBV4-1 and TRBJ2-2; TRBD2 matches 7 bases. Germline loops: CDR1 MGHRA, CDR2 YSYEKL. This CDR3 spans 14 amino acids. J lost 3 bases, V lost 3 bases, and 1 base had no gene match. The chain's CDR3 is CASSHRGDTGELFF. CDR3 bases: TGCGCCAGCAGCCATCGGGGGGACACCGGGGAGCTGTTTTTT.

This clonotype has only one observation. This may come from a read error, since a much larger clone is one base off. V and J are TRBV6-1 and TRBJ2-7; 10 nucleotides line up with TRBD2. Germline trimming cut 4 bases from V and 12 bases from J; bases unmatched to any gene: 15. This CDR3 has 15 amino acids. Germline V lookup: CDR1 MNHNS, CDR2 SASEGT. The CDR3: CASSGAQGASGSRYF. CDR3 sequence (DNA): TGTGCCAGCAGTGGAGCGCAGGGTGCTAGCGGGAGTCGGTACTTC.

The CDR3 coding sequence is TGTGCCAGTAGTAACCCCCGTTGGGAGCTCGCGGCGAACACCGGGGAGCTGTTTTTT. Its protein product is CASSNPRWELAANTGELFF. The genes are TRBV19 and TRBJ2-2; D perhaps matches TRBD2 (5 bases). The germline CDR1 and CDR2 sequences are LNHDA and SQIVND (reference sequence). Between the trimmed V and J ends, which lost 4 bases and 0 bases, there was a span of 21 bases. CDR3 length: 19 residues.

The chain carries TRBV3-1 and TRBJ2-3; D might be TRBD1 (6 bases). Germline V gives CDR1 LGHDT, CDR2 YNNKEL (reference sequence). V was pared by 4 bases and J by 4 bases, with 18 bases between. The CDR3 extends over 16 amino acids. The CDR3 nucleotides read TGTGCCAGCAGCCGCCAGGGGCCCCGTCGGGCAGATACGCAGTATTTT. It yields the protein CASSRQGPRRADTQYF.

Comment on this clonotype: Just one base apart from a much larger clone, this may be a read error. The chain combines TRBV12-3 or TRBV12-4 with TRBJ1-5; 7 bases are a match to TRBD1. Losses at the gene ends were 8 bases for V and 9 bases for J; bases not matched to a gene: 7. CDR3 length: 12 amino acids. The CDR3 DNA sequence: TGTGCCAGCTGTACAGGGGCCTGGCCCCAGCATTTT. This encodes CASCTGAWPQHF.

At least ten counts were recorded for this clonotype. The chain is built from TRBV4-1 and TRBJ2-7; 7 bases agree with TRBD1. J gave up 3 bases and V 4 bases, and 6 bases lay outside the gene matches. The CDR3 is 14 amino acids. Germline V gene lookup returns CDR1 MGHRA and CDR2 YSYEKL. CDR3 sequence (DNA): TGCGCCAGCAGCCGGGGCGACAGGGACTACGAGCAGTACTTC. Amino acids: CASSRGDRDYEQYF.

With regard to this clonotype: A much larger clone differs from this one at a single base, so this may be a read error. The chain has TRBV6-1 and TRBJ1-4; 10 nucleotides line up with TRBD1. CDR1 MNHNS and CDR2 SASEGT come from the germline V gene. The junction had 11 bases not matched to a gene; V was cut back by 4 bases and J by 12 bases. This CDR3 has 15 amino acids. The CDR3 DNA is TGTGCCAGCAGTGGACAGGGGGCGGGGGACGAAGAACTGTTTTTT. It translates to CASSGQGAGDEELFF.

This clonotype has ten or more counts. The V call is TRBV4-1, the J call TRBJ2-2, with 11 bases identical to TRBD1. CDR1 is MGHRA and CDR2 is YSYEKL in the germline V gene. J gave up 6 bases and V 1 base, and 4 bases lay outside the gene matches. The length of the CDR3 is 16 residues. CDR3 sequence: CASSQVPGQGAGELFF. CDR3 DNA sequence: TGCGCCAGCAGCCAAGTCCCGGGACAGGGGGCCGGGGAGCTGTTTTTT.

As regards this clonotype: In this CDR3 the conserved last residue, phenylalanine or tryptophan, is missing, so a read error is likely. This CDR3 is CASNPGQGRYEQYL. The CDR3 nucleotides are TGCGCCAGCAATCCGGGACAGGGGCGCTACGAGCAGTACCTC. The genes are TRBV2 and TRBJ2-7; 10 bases are a match to TRBD1. Germline values: CDR1 SNHLY, CDR2 FYNNEI. The CDR3 is made up of 14 amino acids.

This clonotype showed up many times. The J gene is TRBJ2-1, the V gene TRBV12-3 or TRBV12-4; unclear D gene. This CDR3 has 12 residues. V was trimmed by 3 bases and J by 7 bases, leaving 7 bases between them. CDR3 region: CASSFQRNEQFF. The DNA of the CDR3 is TGTGCCAGCAGTTTTCAGCGTAATGAGCAGTTCTTC.

This clonotype has at least ten counts. This rearrangement joins TRBV4-2 to TRBJ2-7, with D possibly being TRBD2 (6 bases). Germline CDR1 reads LGHNA; CDR2 reads YNFKEQ. The CDR3 contains 13 residues. Trimming took off 8 bases at V and 0 bases at J, with 11 bases between the two ends. This CDR3 reads CASARESSYEQYF. The CDR3 DNA is TGTGCCAGCGCACGGGAGAGCTCCTACGAGCAGTACTTC.